The source of this T cell receptor beta chain is a study of blood T cell repertoires in COVID-19. Across the study: T cells, B-cell-depleted T cells, or PBMCs provided the cDNA or gDNA that served as material.

This clone showed up just a few times. In the original processing: Estimates of nucleated cell counts were drawn from the amplification of reference gene primers. Some clones are missing from TCRdb's copy, which holds only in-frame ones; the method was immunoSEQ multiplex PCR. V and J calls and clone size are those listed in that table; D and trimming were worked out from the DNA. The sample shows over 60,000 clones, around 80% of them seen only once. With 3 bases removed from V and 0 bases from J, the gap between germline ends came to 13 bases. This CDR3 is 15 amino acids long. Germline V CDR1 and CDR2: SGHRS, YFSETQ.

The rearrangement links TRBV5-1 to TRBJ2-7; a possible D gene is TRBD1 (6 bases). The source of this sequence is a human donor in a cohort sampled during active COVID-19. Sequencing input: peripheral blood. The CDR3 nucleotides are TGCGCCAGCAGCTGGGGGCTACCTAGCTCCTACGAGCAGTACTTC. Translation: CASSWGLPSSYEQYF.